These 18 T cell receptor beta chains were sequenced from one sample in a study of beta chain features in type 1 diabetes. Reverse transcription of all isolated RNA meant that expressed TCRB transcripts were sequenced. Here immunoSEQ multiplex PCR was the method, and the copy in TCRdb shows in-frame clones only, minus some. Among some 900,000 clones listed, under 20% were seen once. Sequencing was performed on naive CD4+ T cells from blood. These receptors were taken from a woman between 18 and 29 years old in good health.

The chain is built from TRBV6-5 and TRBJ2-5; perhaps D is TRBD1 or TRBD2 (5 bases each). CDR1 MNHEY and CDR2 SVGAGI come from the germline V gene. V gave up 0 bases and J gave up 8 bases, with 16 bases separating them. CDR3 size: 15 residues. The CDR3 DNA sequence: TGTGCCAGCAGTTACTCCGTTGATCGGGGCCGAACCCAGTACTTC. This translates into CASSYSVDRGRTQYF.

A few counts support this clone. V and J are TRBV15 and TRBJ2-1; D is perhaps TRBD1 (6 bases). The CDR3 runs to 13 residues. The V gene's germline CDR1 is LNHNV and CDR2 YYDKDF (reference sequence). The ends were cut back, 4 bases at V and 12 bases at J, with 16 bases in the middle. In DNA, the CDR3 is TGTGCCACCAGCACCAATCTACAGGGTGCGCAGTTCTTC. Its protein is CATSTNLQGAQFF.

This clone was seen a handful of times. This chain connects TRBV14 to TRBJ1-3, with D unclear. Germline lookup yields CDR1 SGHDN and CDR2 FVKESK. The CDR3 has 16 residues. Trimming removed 0 bases at V and 0 bases at J, with 9 bases between. CDR3 residues: CASSQDLLASGNTIYF. CDR3 nucleotide sequence: TGTGCCAGCAGCCAAGATCTACTGGCCTCTGGAAACACCATATATTTT.

The gene calls are TRBV7-2 and TRBJ1-4; a weak D match, TRBD1 (6 bases). V lost 6 bases, J lost 0 bases, and 8 bases lay in between. Germline CDR1 SGHTA, CDR2 FQGNSA. The CDR3 covers 14 residues. This chain's CDR3 is CASRRTATNEKLFF. For the CDR3, the DNA is TGTGCCAGCAGGCGGACAGCAACTAATGAAAAACTGTTTTTT.

The gene calls are TRBV6-5 and TRBJ2-7; the match to TRBD1 covers 7 bases. V trimming: 0 bases; J trimming: 2 bases; junction bases outside the gene matches: 4. The CDR3 contains 15 residues. Per the germline V gene, CDR1 is MNHEY and CDR2 is SVGAGI. The CDR3 region has the DNA TGTGCCAGCAGTTACTCGATGACAGGGACCTACGAGCAGTACTTC. This codes for CASSYSMTGTYEQYF.

This clone turned up a few times. The CDR3 region is CATSPDRGRGGYGYTF. The CDR3 DNA sequence: TGTGCCACTTCACCGGACAGGGGGCGCGGGGGCTATGGCTACACCTTC. This chain joins TRBV19 and TRBJ1-2; 11 bases map to TRBD1. J gave up 4 bases and V 10 bases, and 14 bases lay outside the gene matches. In germline, CDR1 is LNHDA, CDR2 SQIVND (reference sequence). This CDR3 is built from 16 residues.

The sample holds a few counts of this clone. The rearrangement uses TRBV5-6 and TRBJ2-1, with 15 bases identical to TRBD2. Germline values: CDR1 SGHDT, CDR2 YYEEEE. The CDR3 totals 16 residues. J was trimmed by 4 bases and V by 4 bases; bases with no gene match: 3. The CDR3 DNA sequence: TGTGCCAGCAGCCACGGACTAGCGGGAGGGTACAATGAGCAGTTCTTC. Amino acid sequence: CASSHGLAGGYNEQFF.

The chain combines TRBV5-6 with TRBJ2-1, with D perhaps TRBD2 (6 bases). Germline CDR1 is SGHDT and CDR2 is YYEEEE. V lost 1 base and J lost 0, with 20 bases in between. CDR3 length equals 19 residues. This CDR3 reads CASSLLRVGGFLSYNEQFF. The CDR3 nucleotides are TGTGCCAGCAGCTTGCTTCGTGTGGGAGGCTTTCTCTCCTACAATGAGCAGTTCTTC.

The V and J genes are TRBV11-3 and TRBJ2-2; D possibly corresponds to TRBD1 (6 bases). Germline V gene data show CDR1 as SGHNT and CDR2 as YENEEA. The CDR3 loop spans 15 amino acids. Trimming stripped 1 base from V and 5 bases from J, with 11 bases between. CDR3 coding DNA: TGTGCCAGCAGCTTAGTCGGGACAAAGACCGGGGAGCTGTTTTTT. This codes for CASSLVGTKTGELFF.

The chain links TRBV7-2 to TRBJ1-6; no clear D. The CDR3 has 13 amino acids. Germline V gene data show CDR1 as SGHTA and CDR2 as FQGNSA. V shed 3 bases and J shed 11 bases, with 11 bases lying between them. For the CDR3, the DNA is TGTGCCAGCAGCTTGGCCACAGAGACACCCCTCCACTTT. Translation gives CASSLATETPLHF.

The V and J genes are TRBV5-4 and TRBJ2-4; D unresolved. Germline-derived CDR1 and CDR2 are SGHNT and YYREEE (reference sequence). This CDR3 region has 16 residues. V was pared by 4 bases and J by 2 bases, with 16 bases between. DNA for the CDR3: TGTGCCAGCAGCCCCAATGCCCCGGGCACCAAAAACATTCAGTACTTC. Residues: CASSPNAPGTKNIQYF.

The sample holds a few counts of this clone. This chain links TRBV28 with TRBJ2-4; D unresolved. Trimming pared 6 bases from V and 1 base from J, leaving 13 bases between. The CDR3 loop spans 15 amino acids. Per germline, CDR1 MDHEN and CDR2 SYDVKM. CDR3: CASSLQKWAKNIQYF. Written as DNA, the CDR3 is TGTGCCAGCAGCCTCCAAAAGTGGGCCAAAAACATTCAGTACTTC.

The rearrangement joins TRBV5-4 to TRBJ2-3; D not resolved. Trimming left V 4 bases short and J 3 bases short, with 21 bases between. CDR3 length: 17 amino acids. Germline assignment: CDR1 SGHNT and CDR2 YYREEE (reference sequence). In nucleotides, the CDR3 is TGTGCCAGCAGCCAAGAACCGCTAGTCATTGGGACAGATACGCAGTATTTT. It translates to CASSQEPLVIGTDTQYF. The full variable domain, rest sourced from reference TRBV5-4 and TRBJ2-3, is ETGVTQSPTHLIKTRGQQVTLRCSSQSGHNTVSWYQQALGQGPQFIFQYYREEENGRGNFPPRFSGLQFPNYSSELNVNALELDDSALYLCASSQEPLVIGTDTQYFGPGTRLTVL.

To note about this clone: Distinct nucleotide sequences in the sample also encode this CDR3. V usage is TRBV11-2 and J usage is TRBJ2-7; no definite D call. There are 11 residues in the CDR3. V lost 4 bases to trimming and J lost 3 bases, with 4 bases between them. Germline assignment: CDR1 SGHAT and CDR2 FQNNGV. The CDR3 spells CASSSHYEQYF. The CDR3 nucleotides are TGTGCCAGCAGCTCCCACTACGAGCAGTACTTC.

The chain employs TRBV28 and TRBJ2-5; TRBD2 might be the D (5 bases). CDR3 size: 14 residues. V shed 2 bases and J shed 2 bases, with 9 bases lying between them. CDR1 is MDHEN, CDR2 SYDVKM, per germline. The CDR3 DNA is TGTGCCAGCAGTTTACAAGGGAGACAAGAGACCCAGTACTTC. This translates into CASSLQGRQETQYF.

The genes are TRBV5-1 and TRBJ2-2; maybe TRBD1 (6 bases). Germline CDR1 SGHRS, CDR2 YFSETQ. V lost 0 bases and J 0 bases, leaving 6 bases between the germline ends. This CDR3 is 15 amino acids long. The CDR3 DNA reads TGCGCCAGCAGCTTGGGGGACACGAACACCGGGGAGCTGTTTTTT. Translated, it gives CASSLGDTNTGELFF.

A few counts support this clone. The CDR3 here is CASSLTVTGTGTNEQFF. The CDR3 DNA follows: TGTGCCAGCAGCTTAACCGTCACCGGGACAGGGACCAATGAGCAGTTCTTC. The chain has TRBV11-3 and TRBJ2-1, with TRBD1 matching 9 bases. From germline, CDR1 is SGHNT and CDR2 YENEEA. The CDR3 is made up of 17 amino acids. The J segment lost 6 bases and the V segment lost 2 bases, leaving 11 bases of the junction unmatched.

A few counts support this clone. This rearrangement joins TRBV12-5 to TRBJ2-1, with TRBD2 identical over 14 bases. V shed 6 bases and J 8 bases; nucleotides not matched to a gene: 9. Germline V gene sequence: CDR1 LGHNT, CDR2 FRNRAP. The CDR3 covers 16 residues. CDR3 residues: CASGHTGTSGSYEQFF. DNA for the CDR3: TGTGCTAGTGGCCACACAGGGACTAGCGGGAGCTATGAGCAGTTCTTC.